This TCR beta chain was profiled in a study of OX40 agonist ivuxolimab in advanced cancers. At the level of the study: Across the patients, intravenous ivuxolimab was delivered every 2 weeks at 0.01 to 10 mg/kg.

Autoimmune disease history or systemic immunosuppression barred patients. This clone is a singleton in its sample. The antigen remains unidentified. Study observations and caveats: Some patients without response likewise showed low normalized clonal expansion. Clonal expansion by week 6 occurred in CD4+ and CD8+ blood T cells (at 0.1 to 3.0 mg/kg).

Sequenced by immunoSEQ multiplex PCR; TCRdb stores in-frame clones only, minus some. The repertoire holds about 22,000 clones, with 70% to 85% as singletons. The V gene's germline CDR1 is KGHSH and CDR2 LQKENI. The length of the CDR3 is 13 residues. This receptor was identified in an adult with an advanced solid tumor such as melanoma, head and neck, liver or kidney cancer. The chain has TRBV18 and TRBJ2-5, with 9 bases identical to TRBD1. The material was CD4+ or CD8+ T cells sorted from blood, obtained in a trial of the OX40 agonist ivuxolimab. Here the CDR3 DNA reads TGTGCAGCTCAGGGACAGGGACAAGAGACCCAGTACTTC. Amino acid sequence: CAAQGQGQETQYF. Combining the CDR3 with reference TRBV18 and TRBJ2-5 gives the whole variable domain NAGVMQNPRHLVRRRGQEARLRCSPMKGHSHVYWYRQLPEEGLKFMVYLQKENIIDESGMPKERFSAEFPKEGPSILRIQQVVRGDSAAYFCAAQGQGQETQYFGPGTRLLVL.